This TCR beta chain is drawn from a study of shared clonotypes between healthy human individuals. The wider study: CD4 naive cells filled three plates per donor, CD4 memory three, CD8 naive two and CD8 memory one. Study results and limitations: Clonotypes which were not shared had lower generation probabilities than clonotypes that all four donors shared.

The assay was run at deep level. TCRdb's table, derived via immunoSEQ multiplex PCR, lists solely in-frame clones and lacks some. The table shows more than 1 million clones, with around 82% occurring only once. Concerning this clone itself: Its cognate antigen is unknown.

The clonotype comes from a man between 18 and 29 years old in good health. Some clones in this sample may be carry-over from other donors' samples. Material: memory CD4+ T cells from PBMCs. This sample's subset: CD45RA-negative fraction.

CDR3: CASSVARGAYEQYF. The CDR3 DNA reads TGTGCCAGCAGTGTTGCCCGCGGAGCCTACGAGCAGTACTTC. This chain uses TRBV6-1 with TRBJ2-7; D not certain. Germline V gene data show CDR1 as MNHNS and CDR2 as SASEGT. The CDR3 is 14 residues long. Between the trimmed V and J ends, which lost 4 bases and 2 bases, there was a span of 12 bases.